This T cell receptor (beta chain) was found in a study of regulatory T cells in long-lasting Graves disease. Study in general: Persistent cases were those of Graves' disease that involved over 5 years of antithyroid drugs with positive TSH receptor antibodies.

Libraries of TCR beta came from iRepertoire HTBI primers plus Arm-PCR of CDR3 regions. In the authors' workflow: Taken together, the samples had 62 TRBV and approximately 13 TRBJ segments identified. From the multiplex PCR reads, TCRdb called clonotypes with MiXCR, one entry per CDR3 protein. TCRdb's processing, not the authors', yielded these V and J calls. Found here are more than 650,000 distinct CDR3 sequences, 25% to 35% of them singletons; the top ten hold roughly 46%. Time point noted: persistent/refractory GD, antithyroid drugs over 5 years with positive TRAb. There was RNA extracted from PBMCs, and the TCR library was made from it. As a group, patients came from one endocrinology department in Xi'an, China. Details on this clonotype: Its antigen is still unknown.

General observations from the study: The study found TRBV28, TRBJ1-2 and TRBJ2-5 favored in persistent disease.

Germline-derived CDR1 and CDR2 are SGHTA and FQGNSA. The CDR3 is 15 residues long. Trimming cost V 7 bases and J 1 base; bases outside gene matches: 9. The sequence came from a female donor with Graves disease. V gene TRBV7-2 combines with J gene TRBJ2-7; 8 nucleotides match TRBD2. This specimen was peripheral blood mononuclear cells (PBMCs), taken when the disease was refractory, from a patient treated with antithyroid drugs. The CDR3 sequence is CASKPSVAGSYEQYF. CDR3 nucleotides: TGTGCCAGCAAACCCTCGGTAGCGGGATCCTACGAGCAGTACTTC. Supplemented by reference TRBV7-2 and TRBJ2-7, the full variable domain reads GAGVSQSPSNKVTEKGKDVELRCDPISGHTALYWYRQSLGQGLEFLIYFQGNSAPDKSGLPSDRFSAERTGGSVSTLTIQRTQQEDSAVYLCASKPSVAGSYEQYFGPGTRLTVT.